The 18 T cell receptor beta chains presented below share a single source sample, sequenced in a study of PD-1 blockade in classical Hodgkin lymphoma (dated by TCRdb to the early 2020s). The protocol used for the library was the immunoSEQ multiplex PCR assay. Here the immuneACCESS table is served through TCRdb, limited to in-frame sequences with V and J called. Missing clones are a known gap in these copies; in checked studies unresolved V genes cover under half, and the rest lacks a known reason. Across this sample there are some 60,000 clones, with more than 80% seen only once. The ten most abundant clones make up about 15% of the sample. This sample's time point label indicates: cycle 1 day 1 (C1D1), immediately before nivolumab initiation. Every trial patient had relapsed following autologous stem cell transplantation, and prior brentuximab vedotin exposure was what differed among cohorts A, B and C.

Specimen: peripheral blood mononuclear cells (PBMCs), collected at baseline. Every receptor here comes from a human donor with classical Hodgkin lymphoma.

The CDR3 loop reads CASSLLQGSADTQYF. The CDR3 DNA sequence: TGTGCCAGCAGCTTGTTGCAGGGGAGCGCAGATACGCAGTATTTT. V gene TRBV5-5 combines with J gene TRBJ2-3, with D maybe TRBD1 (6 bases). The CDR3 length is 15 residues. V shed 1 base and J shed 4 bases, with 13 bases lying between them. Germline V lookup: CDR1 SGHKS, CDR2 YYEKEE (reference sequence).

The V call is TRBV27, the J call TRBJ2-2, with a tentative D call TRBD1 (6 bases). CDR1 MNHEY and CDR2 SMNVEV come from the germline V gene (reference sequence). The CDR3 runs to 14 residues. Deletions cut 10 bases from V and 5 bases from J, with 17 bases between. CDR3 residues: CATRRSGETGELFF. CDR3 coding DNA: TGTGCCACCCGGAGATCAGGGGAAACCGGGGAGCTGTTTTTT.

The V gene is TRBV27, the J gene TRBJ2-7; D perhaps matches TRBD2 (6 bases). Germline values: CDR1 MNHEY, CDR2 SMNVEV (reference sequence). This CDR3 has 16 residues. V shed 4 bases and J shed 3 bases, with 19 bases lying between them. The CDR3: CASSWSAGEESYEQYF. The CDR3, as DNA: TGTGCCAGCAGTTGGTCCGCCGGGGAGGAAAGCTACGAGCAGTACTTC.

V is TRBV4-1 and J is TRBJ2-2; D possibly uses TRBD1 or TRBD2 (5 bases each). Germline CDR1 reads MGHRA; CDR2 reads YSYEKL. The CDR3 is made up of 14 amino acids. Trimming removed 4 bases from V and 5 bases from J, with 11 bases in between. The CDR3 region is CASSPGLATGELFF. The CDR3 DNA is TGCGCCAGCAGCCCGGGGCTAGCAACCGGGGAGCTGTTTTTT.

The gene calls are TRBV27 and TRBJ2-7; the D gene is possibly TRBD2 (5 bases). Trimming removed 3 bases from V and 7 bases from J, with 16 bases in between. The CDR3 length is 14 residues. Germline V CDR1 and CDR2: MNHEY, SMNVEV (reference sequence). The CDR3 here is CASSLTLLGGEQYF. CDR3 coding DNA: TGTGCCAGCAGTTTGACCCTACTAGGCGGGGAGCAGTACTTC.

This clone is medium-sized by share. The chain employs TRBV19 and TRBJ1-6; TRBD1 might be the D (5 bases). This CDR3 has 15 residues. Germline values: CDR1 LNHDA, CDR2 SQIVND (reference sequence). Trimming cost V 8 bases and J 1 base, with 12 bases left between them. CDR3 nucleotides: TGTGCCAGTGGGGGGGGGATTTCCTATAATTCACCCCTCCACTTT. Translating gives CASGGGISYNSPLHF.

This chain links TRBV5-6 with TRBJ1-2, with 7 bases fitting TRBD1. The CDR3 is 16 amino acids. CDR1 and CDR2 (germline): SGHDT, YYEEEE. With 2 bases clipped from V and 3 bases from J, the junction kept 10 bases outside the gene matches. CDR3 nucleotides: TGTGCCAGCAGCTTTCTCGACAGGGAGGGCTACTATGGCTACACCTTC. Its protein product is CASSFLDREGYYGYTF.

This clone has just one count. The chain combines TRBV5-1 with TRBJ1-4, with 7 bases that match TRBD1. This CDR3 comprises 14 residues. The germline CDR1 and CDR2 sequences are SGHRS and YFSETQ. The V gene end was trimmed by 2 bases and the J gene end by 5 bases; junction bases not matched to a gene: 3. The CDR3 DNA follows: TGCGCCAGCAGCTTTCAGGGGGGGAATGAAAAACTGTTTTTT. This encodes CASSFQGGNEKLFF.

This sequence joins TRBV28 and TRBJ1-1; the D gene is possibly TRBD1 (6 bases). Per the germline V gene, CDR1 is MDHEN and CDR2 is SYDVKM. V was clipped by 3 bases and J by 1 base, with 9 bases between them. The CDR3 length is 14 residues. The CDR3 loop is CASSFAGANTEAFF. CDR3 nucleotide sequence: TGTGCCAGCAGTTTTGCAGGGGCGAACACTGAAGCTTTCTTT.

This chain uses TRBV19 with TRBJ2-6, with D possibly matching TRBD2 (5 bases). Germline CDR1 LNHDA, CDR2 SQIVND (reference sequence). Trimming cost V 6 bases and J 2 bases, with 11 bases left between them. CDR3 length equals 15 residues. Here the CDR3 DNA reads TGTGCCAGTAGACTACAGAGGGCTGGGGCCAACGTCCTGACTTTC. It yields the protein CASRLQRAGANVLTF.

V gene TRBV5-4 combines with J gene TRBJ2-1; 13 bases are shared with TRBD2. The germline CDR1 and CDR2 sequences are SGHNT and YYREEE (reference sequence). There are 16 residues in the CDR3. After removal of 1 base from V and 4 bases from J, the junction contained 2 bases not matched to a gene. CDR3 nucleotides: TGTGCCAGCAGCTTGTGGGGACTAGCGGGGTACAATGAGCAGTTCTTC. This translates into CASSLWGLAGYNEQFF.

V gene TRBV9 combines with J gene TRBJ2-6; D gene uncertain. This CDR3 has 14 residues. The V gene's germline CDR1 is SGDLS and CDR2 YYNGEE. Trimming left V 0 bases short and J 4 bases short, with 5 bases between. The CDR3 spells CASSVEAGANVLTF. CDR3 coding DNA: TGTGCCAGCAGCGTAGAGGCAGGGGCCAACGTCCTGACTTTC.

This clone was counted once. V gene TRBV12-5 combines with J gene TRBJ2-7; unclear D gene. CDR1 and CDR2 from the germline V gene are LGHNT and FRNRAP. This CDR3 spans 10 amino acids. V shed 4 bases and J shed 2 bases, with 0 bases lying between them. This CDR3 is CASGSYEQYF. As DNA, the CDR3 is TGTGCTAGTGGTTCCTACGAGCAGTACTTC.

This chain joins TRBV6-4 and TRBJ2-3, with no clear D. The CDR3 has 14 amino acids. The germline V gene has CDR1 MRHNA and CDR2 SNTAGT. Trimming shortened V by 4 bases and J by 5 bases, and 13 bases separated the two germline ends. This chain's CDR3 is CASSALGIRDTQYF. In DNA form, the CDR3 reads TGTGCCAGCAGTGCCTTGGGGATTCGAGATACGCAGTATTTT.

This chain links TRBV27 with TRBJ2-7; no clear D. The ends were cut back, 3 bases at V and 3 bases at J, with 12 bases in the middle. CDR3 length equals 14 residues. Germline V lookup: CDR1 MNHEY, CDR2 SMNVEV (reference sequence). CDR3 in amino acids: CASSLVFGVYEQYF. CDR3 DNA sequence: TGTGCCAGCAGTTTGGTGTTTGGGGTCTACGAGCAGTACTTC.

The V and J genes are TRBV7-8 and TRBJ2-4; no definite D call. V lost 5 bases and J 8 bases, leaving 10 bases between the germline ends. The CDR3 is 12 amino acids. CDR1 is SGHVS, CDR2 FQNEAQ, per germline. CDR3 DNA sequence: TGTGCCAGCAGCGGAAACTTATACATTCAGTACTTC. Protein: CASSGNLYIQYF.

This clone was detected only a few times. The V and J genes are TRBV7-2 and TRBJ1-3; TRBD1 agrees at 8 bases. The CDR3 has 20 residues. Trimming took 0 bases from V and 8 from J; bases not matched to a gene: 21. CDR1 is SGHTA, CDR2 FQGNSA, per germline. The CDR3 sequence is CASSLATGVGDRFTWDTIYF. Written as DNA, the CDR3 is TGTGCCAGCAGCTTAGCGACCGGGGTGGGGGACAGGTTCACCTGGGACACCATATATTTT.

V gene TRBV13 combines with J gene TRBJ1-4; D may be TRBD1 (6 bases). This CDR3 comprises 19 residues. Trimming removed 3 bases from V and 5 bases from J, with 25 bases in between. CDR1 is PRHDT and CDR2 is FYEKMQ in the germline V gene (reference sequence). CDR3 residues: CASSLSGWGQRLNNEKLFF. As DNA, the CDR3 is TGTGCCAGCAGCTTGTCAGGTTGGGGGCAGAGGCTCAACAATGAAAAACTGTTTTTT.